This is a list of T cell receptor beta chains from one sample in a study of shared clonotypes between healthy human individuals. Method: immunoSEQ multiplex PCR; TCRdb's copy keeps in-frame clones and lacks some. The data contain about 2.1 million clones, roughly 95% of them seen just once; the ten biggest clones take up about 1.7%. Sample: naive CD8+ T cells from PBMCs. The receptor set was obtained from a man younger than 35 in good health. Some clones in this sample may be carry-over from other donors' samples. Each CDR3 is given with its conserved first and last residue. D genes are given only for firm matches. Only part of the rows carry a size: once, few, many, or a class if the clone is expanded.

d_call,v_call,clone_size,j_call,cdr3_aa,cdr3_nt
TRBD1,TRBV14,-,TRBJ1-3,CASSQAAQGARNTIYF,TGTGCCAGCAGCCAAGCTGCACAGGGGGCTCGAAACACCATATATTTT
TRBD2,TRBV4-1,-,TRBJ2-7,CASSQGGASGEQYF,TGCGCCAGCAGCCAAGGAGGAGCTAGCGGCGAGCAGTACTTC
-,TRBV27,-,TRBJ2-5,CASSPLRKETQYF,TGTGCCAGCAGTCCCCTTAGGAAAGAGACCCAGTACTTC
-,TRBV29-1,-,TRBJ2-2,CSVESPNTGELFF,TGCAGCGTTGAGAGTCCGAACACCGGGGAGCTGTTTTTT
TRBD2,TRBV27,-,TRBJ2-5,CASTHRTSGSETQYF,TGTGCCAGCACTCACCGGACTAGCGGGAGTGAGACCCAGTACTTC
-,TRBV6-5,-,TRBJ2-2,CASSYSKVDFPGELFF,TGTGCCAGCAGTTACTCGAAGGTAGACTTCCCCGGGGAGCTGTTTTTT
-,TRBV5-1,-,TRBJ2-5,CASSPARRDLQETQYF,TGCGCCAGCAGCCCCGCTCGAAGGGATCTCCAAGAGACCCAGTACTTC
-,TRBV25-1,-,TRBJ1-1,CASRSGATLAFF,TGTGCCAGCAGATCAGGTGCTACGTTGGCTTTCTTT
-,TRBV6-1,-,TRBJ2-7,CASSEASGTSYEQYF,TGTGCCAGCAGTGAAGCATCAGGGACCTCCTACGAGCAGTACTTC
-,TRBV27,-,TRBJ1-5,CASTTGAGNQPQHF,TGTGCCAGCACGACGGGAGCGGGCAATCAGCCCCAGCATTTT
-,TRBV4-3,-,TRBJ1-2,CASSQGGTRRSHGYTF,TGCGCCAGCAGCCAAGGGGGGACGCGGAGGAGCCATGGCTACACCTTC
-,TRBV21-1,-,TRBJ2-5,CASSLQDRTNDERETQYF,TGTGCCAGCAGCCTCCAGGATAGGACGAACGATGAAAGGGAGACCCAGTACTTC
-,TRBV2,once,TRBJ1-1,CASSVGQRATEAFF,TGTGCCAGCAGTGTTGGACAGCGCGCGACTGAAGCTTTCTTT
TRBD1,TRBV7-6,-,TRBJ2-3,CASSQDRVKLSDTQYF,TGTGCCAGCAGCCAGGACAGGGTAAAGTTATCAGATACGCAGTATTTT
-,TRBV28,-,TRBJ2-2,CASRMTGELFF,TGTGCCAGCCGTATGACCGGGGAGCTGTTTTTT
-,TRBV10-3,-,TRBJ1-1,CAISQDPVNPTEAFF,TGTGCCATCAGTCAGGACCCTGTTAACCCCACTGAAGCTTTCTTT
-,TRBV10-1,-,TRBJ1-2,CASRSRANGYTF,TGCGCCAGCAGATCCCGAGCGAATGGCTACACCTTC
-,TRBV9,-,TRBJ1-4,CASSVQPGVLGETNEKLFF,TGTGCCAGCAGCGTCCAACCGGGGGTTCTAGGGGAAACTAATGAAAAACTGTTTTTT
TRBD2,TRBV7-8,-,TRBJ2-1,CASRDLAGAIGEQFF,TGTGCCAGCCGGGACCTAGCGGGAGCCATCGGGGAGCAGTTCTTC
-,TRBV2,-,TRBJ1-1,CASGQTNTEAFF,TGTGCCAGCGGGCAGACCAACACTGAAGCTTTCTTT
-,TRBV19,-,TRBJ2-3,CASSIDRVSTDTQYF,TGTGCCAGTAGTATAGATCGGGTTAGCACAGATACGCAGTATTTT
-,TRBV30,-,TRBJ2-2,CAWRDTGELFF,TGTGCCTGGAGGGACACCGGGGAGCTGTTTTTT
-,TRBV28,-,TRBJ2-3,CASSRTGGDTQYF,TGTGCCAGCAGTCGCACCGGAGGAGATACGCAGTATTTT
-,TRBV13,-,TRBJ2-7,CATSAEQGSYEQYF,TGTGCCACCAGCGCGGAGCAGGGCTCCTACGAGCAGTACTTC
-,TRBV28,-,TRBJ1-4,CASSLSLDSTNEKLFF,TGTGCCAGCAGTTTATCCCTCGACAGTACTAATGAAAAACTGTTTTTT
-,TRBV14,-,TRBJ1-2,CASSQGGLDYGYTF,TGTGCCAGCAGCCAAGGGGGCCTCGACTATGGCTACACCTTC
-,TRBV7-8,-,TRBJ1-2,CASSLSTGLDYGYTF,TGTGCCAGCAGCTTATCGACAGGTCTTGACTATGGCTACACCTTC
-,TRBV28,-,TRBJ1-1,CASSLRGWDAFF,TGTGCCAGCAGTTTGCGAGGGTGGGATGCTTTCTTT
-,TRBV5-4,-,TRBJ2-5,CASSLVGRGGQETQYF,TGTGCCAGCAGCTTGGTAGGCAGGGGGGGCCAAGAGACCCAGTACTTC
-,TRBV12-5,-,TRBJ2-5,CASGSDGGGGTQYF,TGTGCTAGTGGTTCAGACGGGGGTGGCGGGACCCAGTACTTC
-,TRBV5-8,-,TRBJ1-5,CASLKLGIRDSNQPQHF,TGTGCCAGTCTTAAGTTGGGGATTCGGGATAGCAATCAGCCCCAGCATTTT
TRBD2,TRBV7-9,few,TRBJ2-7,CASGSGRADEQYF,TGTGCCAGCGGTAGCGGGAGGGCTGACGAGCAGTACTTC
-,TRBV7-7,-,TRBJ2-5,CASSSPEETQYF,TGTGCCAGCAGCTCACCTGAAGAGACCCAGTACTTC
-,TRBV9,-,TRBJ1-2,CASSPAGVAGYGYTF,TGTGCCAGCAGCCCCGCCGGGGTAGCGGGCTATGGCTACACCTTC
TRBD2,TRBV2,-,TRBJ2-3,CASGGLAGVRDTQYF,TGTGCCAGCGGAGGACTAGCGGGAGTGCGAGATACGCAGTATTTT
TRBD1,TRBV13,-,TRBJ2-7,CAGSLGAGGRYEQYF,TGTGCCGGCAGCTTAGGGGCAGGGGGCAGGTACGAGCAGTACTTC